This TCR beta chain was found in a study of control samples from healthy donors and cancer patients. Assay used: immunoSEQ multiplex PCR; TCRdb lists only in-frame clones, some missing. The repertoire includes 65,000 to 80,000 clones, approximately 90% of them detected once, and 1.5% to 2% sits in the top ten. Germline V lookup: CDR1 MDHEN, CDR2 SYDVKM. This CDR3 contains 14 residues. The V end lost 6 bases, the J end lost 0 bases, and 12 bases lay between the germline ends. The specimen was PBMCs. This TCR derives from an older woman with head and neck cancer. The rearrangement links TRBV28 to TRBJ2-7, with D possibly being TRBD1 (5 bases). The DNA of the CDR3 is TGTGCCAGCAGGAGATCAGGGTTCTCCTACGAGCAGTACTTC. Encoded protein: CASRRSGFSYEQYF.